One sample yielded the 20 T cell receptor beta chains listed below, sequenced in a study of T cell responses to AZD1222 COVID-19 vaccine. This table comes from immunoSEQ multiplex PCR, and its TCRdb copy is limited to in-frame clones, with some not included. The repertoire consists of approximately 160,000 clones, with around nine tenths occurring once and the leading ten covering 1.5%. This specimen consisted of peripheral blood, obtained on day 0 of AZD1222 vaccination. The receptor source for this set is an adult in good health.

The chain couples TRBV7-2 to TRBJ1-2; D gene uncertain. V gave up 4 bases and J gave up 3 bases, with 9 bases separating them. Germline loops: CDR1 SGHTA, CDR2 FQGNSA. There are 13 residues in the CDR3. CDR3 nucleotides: TGTGCCAGCAGCTCCAAAATCTACTATGGCTACACCTTC. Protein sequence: CASSSKIYYGYTF.

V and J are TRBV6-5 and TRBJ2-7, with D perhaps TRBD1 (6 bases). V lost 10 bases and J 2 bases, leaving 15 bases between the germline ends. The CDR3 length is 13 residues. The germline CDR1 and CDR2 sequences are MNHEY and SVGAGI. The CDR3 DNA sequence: TGTGCCACCCTCGGGACATGGACCTACGAGCAGTACTTC. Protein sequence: CATLGTWTYEQYF.

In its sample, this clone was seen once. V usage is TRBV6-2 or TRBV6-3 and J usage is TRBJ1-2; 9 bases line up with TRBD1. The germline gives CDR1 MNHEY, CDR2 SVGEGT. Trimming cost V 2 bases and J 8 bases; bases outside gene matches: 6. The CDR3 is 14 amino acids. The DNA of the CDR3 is TGTGCCAGCAGTTACGGGACAGGGTATGGCGGCTACACCTTC. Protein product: CASSYGTGYGGYTF.

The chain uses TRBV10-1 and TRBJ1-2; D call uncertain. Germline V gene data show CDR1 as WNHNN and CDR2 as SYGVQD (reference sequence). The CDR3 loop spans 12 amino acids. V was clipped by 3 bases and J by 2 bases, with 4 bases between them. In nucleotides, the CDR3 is TGCGCCAGCAGTGACTCGAACTATGGCTACACCTTC. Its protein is CASSDSNYGYTF.

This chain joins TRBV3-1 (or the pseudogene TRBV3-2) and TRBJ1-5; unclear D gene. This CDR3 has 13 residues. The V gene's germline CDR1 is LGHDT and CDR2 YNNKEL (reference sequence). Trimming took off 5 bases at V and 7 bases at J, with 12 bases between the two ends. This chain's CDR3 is CASSSREKQPQHF. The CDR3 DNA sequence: TGTGCCAGCAGCTCGCGGGAGAAGCAGCCCCAGCATTTT.

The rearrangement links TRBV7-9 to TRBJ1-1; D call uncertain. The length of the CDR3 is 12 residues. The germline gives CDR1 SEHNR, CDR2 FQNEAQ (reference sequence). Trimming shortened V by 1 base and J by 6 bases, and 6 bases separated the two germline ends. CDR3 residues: CASSLVSAEAFF. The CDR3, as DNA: TGTGCCAGCAGCTTAGTGTCGGCTGAAGCTTTCTTT.

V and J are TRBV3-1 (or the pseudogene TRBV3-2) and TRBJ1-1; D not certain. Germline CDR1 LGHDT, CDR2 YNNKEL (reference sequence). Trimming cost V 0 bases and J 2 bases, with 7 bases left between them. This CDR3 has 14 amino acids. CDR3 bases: TGTGCCAGCAGCCAAGAAAGCCTTAACACTGAAGCTTTCTTT. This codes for CASSQESLNTEAFF.

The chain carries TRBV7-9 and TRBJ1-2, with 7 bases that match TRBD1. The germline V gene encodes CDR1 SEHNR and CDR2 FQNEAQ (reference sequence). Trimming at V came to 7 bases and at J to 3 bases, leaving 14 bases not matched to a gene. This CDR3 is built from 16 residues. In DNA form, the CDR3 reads TGTGCCAGCAACAGTGCAGAAAACAGGGGATACTATGGCTACACCTTC. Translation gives CASNSAENRGYYGYTF. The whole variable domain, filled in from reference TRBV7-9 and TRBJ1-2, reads DTGVSQNPRHKITKRGQNVTFRCDPISEHNRLYWYRQTLGQGPEFLTYFQNEAQLEKSRLLSDRFSAERPKGSFSTLEIQRTEQGDSAMYLCASNSAENRGYYGYTFGSGTRLTVV.

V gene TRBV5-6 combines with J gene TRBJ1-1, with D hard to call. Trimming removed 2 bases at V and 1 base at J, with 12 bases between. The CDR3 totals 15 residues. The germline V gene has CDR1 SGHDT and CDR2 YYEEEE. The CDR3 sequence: CASSFTLTGNTEAFF. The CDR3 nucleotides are TGTGCCAGCAGCTTTACCCTTACGGGGAACACTGAAGCTTTCTTT.

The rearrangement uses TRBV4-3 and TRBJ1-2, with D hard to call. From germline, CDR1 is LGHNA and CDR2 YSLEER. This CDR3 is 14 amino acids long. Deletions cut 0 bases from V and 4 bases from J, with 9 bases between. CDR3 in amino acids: CASSQDVFGYGYTF. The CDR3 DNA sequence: TGCGCCAGCAGCCAAGACGTCTTCGGCTATGGCTACACCTTC.

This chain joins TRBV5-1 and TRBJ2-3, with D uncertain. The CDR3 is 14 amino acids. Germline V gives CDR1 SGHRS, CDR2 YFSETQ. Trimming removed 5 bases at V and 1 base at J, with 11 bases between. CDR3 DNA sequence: TGCGCCAGCAGATCCCACACAGGCACAGATACGCAGTATTTT. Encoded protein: CASRSHTGTDTQYF.

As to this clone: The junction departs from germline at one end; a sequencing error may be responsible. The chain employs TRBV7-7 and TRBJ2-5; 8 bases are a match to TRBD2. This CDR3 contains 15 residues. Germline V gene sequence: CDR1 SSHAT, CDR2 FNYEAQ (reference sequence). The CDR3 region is CASRIGAGGQETQYF. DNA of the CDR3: TGTGCTAGCAGAATCGGGGCGGGGGGCCAAGAGACCCAGTACTTC.

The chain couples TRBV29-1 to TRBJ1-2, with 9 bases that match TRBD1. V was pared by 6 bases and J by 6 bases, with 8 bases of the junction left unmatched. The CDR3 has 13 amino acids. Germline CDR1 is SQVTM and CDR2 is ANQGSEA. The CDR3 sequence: CSVRTGTGNGYTF. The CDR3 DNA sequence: TGCAGCGTACGAACCGGGACAGGGAATGGCTACACCTTC.

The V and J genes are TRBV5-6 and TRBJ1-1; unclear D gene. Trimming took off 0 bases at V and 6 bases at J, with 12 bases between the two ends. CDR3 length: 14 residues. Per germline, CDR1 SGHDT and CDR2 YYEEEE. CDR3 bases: TGTGCCAGCAGCTTGGGGCGGGCCGGGCCTGAAGCTTTCTTT. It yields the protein CASSLGRAGPEAFF.

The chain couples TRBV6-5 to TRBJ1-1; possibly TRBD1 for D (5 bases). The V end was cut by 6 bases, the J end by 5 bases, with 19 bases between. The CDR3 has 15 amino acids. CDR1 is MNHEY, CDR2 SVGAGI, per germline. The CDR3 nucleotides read TGTGCCAGCAGGGGTGACAGCCCGGCAGGAACTGAAGCTTTCTTT. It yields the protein CASRGDSPAGTEAFF.

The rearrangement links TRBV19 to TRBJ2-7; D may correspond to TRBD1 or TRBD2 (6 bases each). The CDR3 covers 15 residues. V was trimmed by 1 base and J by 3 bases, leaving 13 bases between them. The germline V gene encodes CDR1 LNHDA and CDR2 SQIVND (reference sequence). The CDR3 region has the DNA TGTGCCAGTAGTATAGCGGGGGCCTTAAACTACGAGCAGTACTTC. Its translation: CASSIAGALNYEQYF.

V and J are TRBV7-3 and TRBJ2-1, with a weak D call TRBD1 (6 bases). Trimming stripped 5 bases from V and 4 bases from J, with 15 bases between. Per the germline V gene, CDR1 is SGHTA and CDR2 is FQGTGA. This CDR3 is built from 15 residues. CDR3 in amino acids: CASSPMTGQYNEQFF. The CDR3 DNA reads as TGTGCCAGCAGCCCAATGACAGGCCAGTACAATGAGCAGTTCTTC.

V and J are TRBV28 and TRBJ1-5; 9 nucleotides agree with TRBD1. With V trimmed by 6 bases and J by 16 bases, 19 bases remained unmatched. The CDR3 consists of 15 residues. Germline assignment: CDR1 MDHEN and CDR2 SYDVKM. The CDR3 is CASSPMGQGGQFFHF. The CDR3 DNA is TGTGCCAGCAGCCCAATGGGACAGGGTGGTCAATTCTTTCATTTT.

The CDR3 DNA reads as TGTGCCAGCAGCGCGGGGGCCACCGCCGCGGCAGAGACCCAGTACTTC. Encoded protein: CASSAGATAAAETQYF. This sequence joins TRBV9 and TRBJ2-5, with D perhaps TRBD1 or TRBD2 (6 bases each). Trimming stripped 3 bases from V and 4 bases from J, with 19 bases between. Germline V gives CDR1 SGDLS, CDR2 YYNGEE. The length of the CDR3 is 16 residues. Together with reference TRBV9 and TRBJ2-5, the CDR3 gives the full variable domain: DSGVTQTPKHLITATGQRVTLRCSPRSGDLSVYWYQQSLDQGLQFLIQYYNGEERAKGNILERFSAQQFPDLHSELNLSSLELGDSALYFCASSAGATAAAETQYFGPGTRLLVL.

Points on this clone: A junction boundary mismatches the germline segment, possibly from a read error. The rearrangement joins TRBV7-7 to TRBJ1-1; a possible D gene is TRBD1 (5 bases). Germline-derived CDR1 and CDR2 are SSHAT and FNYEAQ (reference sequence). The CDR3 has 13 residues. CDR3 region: CASSLGTNTEAFF. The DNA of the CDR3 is TGTGCTAGCAGCTTAGGGACCAACACTGAAGCTTTCTTT.